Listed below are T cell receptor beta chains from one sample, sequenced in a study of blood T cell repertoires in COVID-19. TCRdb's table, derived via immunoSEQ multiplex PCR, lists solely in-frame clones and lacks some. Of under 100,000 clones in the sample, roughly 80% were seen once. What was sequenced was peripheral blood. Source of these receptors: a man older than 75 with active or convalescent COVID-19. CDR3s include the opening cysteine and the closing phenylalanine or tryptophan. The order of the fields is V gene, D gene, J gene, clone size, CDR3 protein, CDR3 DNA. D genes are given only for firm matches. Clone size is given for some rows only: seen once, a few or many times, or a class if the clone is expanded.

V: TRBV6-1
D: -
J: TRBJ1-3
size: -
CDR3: CASSEVYSGNTIYF
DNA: TGTGCCAGCAGTGAAGTGTACTCTGGAAACACCATATATTTT

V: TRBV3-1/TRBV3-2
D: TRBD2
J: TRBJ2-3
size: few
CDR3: CASSPELAGDRYF
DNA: TGTGCCAGCAGCCCCGAACTAGCGGGGGACCGATATTTT

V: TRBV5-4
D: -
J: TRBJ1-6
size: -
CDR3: CASSSLGGASSYNSPLHF
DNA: TGTGCCAGCAGCTCCCTAGGAGGGGCGAGCTCCTATAATTCACCCCTCCACTTT

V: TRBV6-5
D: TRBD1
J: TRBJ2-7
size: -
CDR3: CASSSRDREARSQYF
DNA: TGTGCCAGCAGCAGCCGGGACAGGGAGGCCAGGTCCCAGTACTTC

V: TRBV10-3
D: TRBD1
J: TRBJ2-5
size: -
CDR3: CAISDGTGEETQYF
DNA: TGTGCCATCAGTGACGGGACAGGGGAAGAGACCCAGTACTTC

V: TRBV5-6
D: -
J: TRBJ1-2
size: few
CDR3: CASSPDSRANYGYTF
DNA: TGTGCCAGCAGCCCTGATTCTAGAGCTAACTATGGCTACACCTTC

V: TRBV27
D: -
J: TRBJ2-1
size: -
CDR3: CASSQISSYNEQFF
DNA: TGTGCCAGTTCACAGATTTCCTCCTACAATGAGCAGTTCTTC

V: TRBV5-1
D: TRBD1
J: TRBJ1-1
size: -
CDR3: CASSSTGSGVGAFF
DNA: TGCGCCAGCAGCTCGACAGGGTCGGGTGTGGGAGCTTTCTTT

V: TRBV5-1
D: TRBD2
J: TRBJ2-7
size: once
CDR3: CASRAGTSGYEQYF
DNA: TGCGCCAGCAGAGCCGGGACTAGCGGCTACGAGCAGTACTTC

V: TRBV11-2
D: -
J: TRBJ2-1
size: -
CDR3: CASSPSRANSNEQFF
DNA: TGTGCCAGCAGCCCTTCCAGGGCCAACTCAAATGAGCAGTTCTTC

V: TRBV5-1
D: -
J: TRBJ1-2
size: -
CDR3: CASSLGLTGNYGYTF
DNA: TGCGCCAGCAGCTTGGGCCTGACAGGAAACTATGGCTACACCTTC

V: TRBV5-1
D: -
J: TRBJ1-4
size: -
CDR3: CASSLDSPNEKLFF
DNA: TGCGCCAGCAGCTTGGACAGTCCTAATGAAAAACTGTTTTTT

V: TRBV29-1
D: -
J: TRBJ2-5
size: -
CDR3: CSVAQGQETQYF
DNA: TGCAGCGTTGCCCAGGGCCAAGAGACCCAGTACTTC

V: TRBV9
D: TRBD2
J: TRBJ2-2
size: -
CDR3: CASSLAGGPWTGELFF
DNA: TGTGCCAGCAGCCTCGCGGGGGGGCCATGGACCGGGGAGCTGTTTTTT

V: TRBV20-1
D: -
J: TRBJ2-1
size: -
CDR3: CSASPVNEQFF
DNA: TGCAGTGCTAGCCCGGTAAATGAGCAGTTCTTC

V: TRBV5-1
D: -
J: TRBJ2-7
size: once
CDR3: CASSLESASPYEQYF
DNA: TGCGCCAGCAGCTTGGAGTCGGCTAGCCCCTACGAGCAGTACTTC

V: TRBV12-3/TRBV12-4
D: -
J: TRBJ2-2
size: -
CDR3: CASSSAGTGELFF
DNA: TGTGCCAGCAGTTCTGCGGGGACCGGGGAGCTGTTTTTT

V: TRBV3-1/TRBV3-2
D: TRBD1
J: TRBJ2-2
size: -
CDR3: CASSPGTGATGELFF
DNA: TGTGCCAGCAGCCCCGGGACAGGGGCCACCGGGGAGCTGTTTTTT

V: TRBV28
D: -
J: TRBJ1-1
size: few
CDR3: CASSPLRGNTEAFF
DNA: TGTGCCAGCAGTCCCCTCAGAGGGAACACTGAAGCTTTCTTT

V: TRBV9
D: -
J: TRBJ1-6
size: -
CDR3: CASSVAGNSPLHF
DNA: TGTGCCAGCAGCGTAGCAGGTAATTCACCCCTCCACTTT

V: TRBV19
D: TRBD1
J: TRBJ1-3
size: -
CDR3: CASSRDRGYSLSGNTIYF
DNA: TGTGCCAGTAGCCGGGACAGGGGGTATAGTCTCTCTGGAAACACCATATATTTT

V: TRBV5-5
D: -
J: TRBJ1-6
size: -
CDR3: CASSLEGGLGSPLHF
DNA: TGTGCCAGCAGCTTGGAAGGGGGATTAGGGTCACCCCTCCACTTT

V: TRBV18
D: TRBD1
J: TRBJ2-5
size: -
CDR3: CASSPWTGGQETQYF
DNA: TGTGCCAGCTCACCCTGGACAGGGGGCCAAGAGACCCAGTACTTC

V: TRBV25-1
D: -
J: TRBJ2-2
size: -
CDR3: CASSDPSTGELFF
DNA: TGTGCCAGCAGTGACCCTAGCACCGGGGAGCTGTTTTTT

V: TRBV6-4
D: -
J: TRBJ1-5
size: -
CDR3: CASSVTAYQPQHF
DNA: TGTGCCAGCAGTGTTACAGCCTATCAGCCCCAGCATTTT

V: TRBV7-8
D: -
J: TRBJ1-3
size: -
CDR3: CASSPTGTGNTIYF
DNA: TGTGCCAGCAGCCCAACAGGGACTGGAAACACCATATATTTT

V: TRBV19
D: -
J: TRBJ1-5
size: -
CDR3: CASTPSVGYNQPQHF
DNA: TGTGCCAGTACCCCATCGGTCGGTTACAATCAGCCCCAGCATTTT

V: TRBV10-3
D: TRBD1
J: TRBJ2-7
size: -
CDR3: CAISATGGTHEQYF
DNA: TGTGCCATCAGTGCCACAGGGGGAACCCACGAGCAGTACTTC

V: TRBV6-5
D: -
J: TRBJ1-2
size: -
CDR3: CASTRGNGYTF
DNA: TGTGCCAGCACCAGGGGCAATGGCTACACCTTC

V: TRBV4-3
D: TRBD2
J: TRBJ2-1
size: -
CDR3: CASSQETSGGADEQFF
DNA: TGCGCCAGCAGCCAGGAAACTAGCGGGGGGGCCGATGAGCAGTTCTTC

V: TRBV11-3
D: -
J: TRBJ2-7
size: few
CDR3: CASSNGRGHEQYF
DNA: TGTGCCAGCAGCAATGGCAGGGGCCACGAGCAGTACTTC

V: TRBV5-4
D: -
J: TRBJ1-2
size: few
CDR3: CASSFEAGDVLGYTF
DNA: TGTGCCAGCAGCTTTGAGGCAGGGGACGTACTGGGCTACACCTTC

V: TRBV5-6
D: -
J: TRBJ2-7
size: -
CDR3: CASSFRDEQYF
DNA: TGTGCCAGCAGCTTCAGGGACGAGCAGTACTTC

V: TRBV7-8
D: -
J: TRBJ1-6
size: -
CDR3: CASSFGGVGYNSPLHF
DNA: TGTGCCAGCAGCTTTGGGGGGGTCGGTTATAATTCACCCCTCCACTTT

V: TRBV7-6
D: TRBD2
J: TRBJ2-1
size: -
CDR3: CASSLAGTSGGKNEQFF
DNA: TGTGCCAGCAGCTTAGCGGGGACTAGCGGGGGGAAAAATGAGCAGTTCTTC

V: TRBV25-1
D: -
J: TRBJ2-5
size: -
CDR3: CASSPHPQETQYF
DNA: TGTGCCAGCAGTCCCCATCCACAAGAGACCCAGTACTTC

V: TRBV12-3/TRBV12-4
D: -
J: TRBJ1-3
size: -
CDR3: CASSFRDTIYF
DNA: TGTGCCAGCAGTTTCCGGGACACCATATATTTT

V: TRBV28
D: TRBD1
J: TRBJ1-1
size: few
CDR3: CASSLPGGTEAFF
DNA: TGTGCCAGCAGTCTTCCAGGGGGCACTGAAGCTTTCTTT

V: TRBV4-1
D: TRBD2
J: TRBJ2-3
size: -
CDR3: CASSQSTSGDTDTQYF
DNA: TGCGCCAGCAGCCAGTCGACTAGCGGGGACACAGATACGCAGTATTTT

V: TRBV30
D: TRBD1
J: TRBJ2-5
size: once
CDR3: CAWSGTGGRETQYF
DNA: TGTGCCTGGAGTGGGACAGGGGGTCGGGAGACCCAGTACTTC

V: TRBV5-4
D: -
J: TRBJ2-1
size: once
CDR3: CASSLSEGAYNEQFF
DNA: TGTGCCAGCAGCTTGTCAGAGGGAGCTTACAATGAGCAGTTCTTC

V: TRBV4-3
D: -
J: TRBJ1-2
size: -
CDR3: CASSQGGGYGYTF
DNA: TGCGCCAGCAGCCAGGGGGGAGGCTATGGCTACACCTTC

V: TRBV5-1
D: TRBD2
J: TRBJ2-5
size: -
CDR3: CASRVTSGEETQYF
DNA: TGCGCCAGCAGAGTTACTAGCGGGGAAGAGACCCAGTACTTC

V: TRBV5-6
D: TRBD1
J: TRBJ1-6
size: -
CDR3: CASSQGTGENSPLHF
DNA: TGTGCCAGCAGCCAGGGGACAGGGGAAAATTCACCCCTCCACTTT

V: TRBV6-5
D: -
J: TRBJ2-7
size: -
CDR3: CASRTRGQPYEQYF
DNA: TGTGCCAGCAGGACGCGGGGACAGCCCTACGAGCAGTACTTC

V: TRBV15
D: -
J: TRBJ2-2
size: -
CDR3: CATSRDVGTGELFF
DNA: TGTGCCACCAGCAGAGATGTCGGCACCGGGGAGCTGTTTTTT

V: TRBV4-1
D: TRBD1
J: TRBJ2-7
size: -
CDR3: CASSASRTGTYEQYF
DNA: TGCGCCAGCAGCGCGTCTCGGACAGGTACCTACGAGCAGTACTTC

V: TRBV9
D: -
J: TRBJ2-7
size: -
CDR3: CASSPGNYEQYF
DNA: TGTGCCAGCAGCCCGGGAAACTACGAGCAGTACTTC

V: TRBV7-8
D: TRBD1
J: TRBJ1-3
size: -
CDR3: CASSPGQVGNTIYF
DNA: TGTGCCAGCAGCCCTGGACAGGTTGGAAACACCATATATTTT

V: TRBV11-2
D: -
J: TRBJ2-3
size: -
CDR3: CASSLWGVDTQYF
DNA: TGTGCCAGCAGCCTGTGGGGAGTGGATACGCAGTATTTT

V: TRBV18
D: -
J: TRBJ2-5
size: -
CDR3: CASSQGVRETQYF
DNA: TGTGCCAGCTCCCAAGGGGTTCGAGAGACCCAGTACTTC

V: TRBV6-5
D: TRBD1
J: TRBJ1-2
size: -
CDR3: CASSYATGRNYGYTF
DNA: TGTGCCAGCAGTTACGCGACAGGGCGGAACTATGGCTACACCTTC

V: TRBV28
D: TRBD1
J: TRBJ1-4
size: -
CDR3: CASRPTGANEKLFF
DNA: TGTGCCAGCAGACCCACAGGGGCCAATGAAAAACTGTTTTTT

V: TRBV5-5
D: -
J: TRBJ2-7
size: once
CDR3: CASSSTAGQVTYEQYF
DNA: TGTGCCAGCAGCTCTACAGCGGGACAGGTAACCTACGAGCAGTACTTC

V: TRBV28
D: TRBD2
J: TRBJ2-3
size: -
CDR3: CASRASLAGSGTQYF
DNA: TGTGCCAGCAGGGCATCATTAGCGGGGTCGGGTACGCAGTATTTT

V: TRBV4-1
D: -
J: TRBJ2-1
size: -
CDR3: CASSQGTEIYNEQFF
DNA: TGCGCCAGCAGCCAAGGGACAGAGATCTACAATGAGCAGTTCTTC

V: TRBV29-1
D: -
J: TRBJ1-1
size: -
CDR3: CAVNEGHSNTEAFF
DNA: TGCGCCGTTAACGAGGGACACTCGAACACTGAAGCTTTCTTT